These 30 T cell receptor beta chains were sequenced from one sample in a study of beta chain features in type 1 diabetes. Regarding the study as a whole: TCRB CDR3 length was moderately but significantly reduced in all four CD4+ subsets of Type 1 diabetes patients.

Their recognized antigens are unknown. Expressed TCRB transcripts got sequenced, as all isolated RNA was reverse transcribed. Produced via immunoSEQ multiplex PCR; TCRdb's table is partial and in-frame only. The data show 250,000 to 300,000 clones, roughly an eighth seen once. Material: naive CD4+ T cells from blood. All receptors derive from a man aged 25-45 years with type 1 diabetes.

The rearrangement uses TRBV7-7 and TRBJ2-2; D unresolved. The CDR3 runs to 15 residues. Germline CDR1 reads SSHAT; CDR2 reads FNYEAQ (reference sequence). V lost 5 bases and J 4 bases, leaving 14 bases between the germline ends. This CDR3 is CASSATRDSTGELFF. The DNA of the CDR3 is TGTGCCAGCAGCGCAACGCGAGATAGCACCGGGGAGCTGTTTTTT.

This clone was seen a handful of times. This sequence joins TRBV30 and TRBJ2-3; the D is unclear. The CDR3 contains 12 residues. Trimming took off 3 bases at V and 3 bases at J, with 7 bases between the two ends. Germline V lookup: CDR1 GTSNPN, CDR2 SVGIG (reference sequence). The CDR3 DNA is TGTGCCTGGAGAACAAAGACAGATACGCAGTATTTT. Its translation is CAWRTKTDTQYF.

This clone was seen a few times. J is TRBJ2-7 and V is TRBV27; D possibly corresponds to TRBD1 (6 bases). Trimming removed 6 bases from V and 3 bases from J, with 12 bases in between. CDR3 length: 13 residues. CDR1 and CDR2 (germline): MNHEY, SMNVEV (reference sequence). The CDR3 DNA is TGTGCCAGCAGCCGAGGACAGTACTACGAGCAGTACTTC. Its protein product is CASSRGQYYEQYF.

V usage is TRBV7-2 and J usage is TRBJ2-7; 7 bases agree with TRBD2. Germline assignment: CDR1 SGHTA and CDR2 FQGNSA. The CDR3 runs 15 residues. With 1 base clipped from V and 0 bases from J, the junction kept 3 bases outside the gene matches. The CDR3 bases are TGTGCCAGCAGCTTAGTCTCGGGAGGCTCCTACGAGCAGTACTTC. Translating it yields CASSLVSGGSYEQYF. The full variable domain, with the rest looked up from reference TRBV7-2 and TRBJ2-7, is GAGVSQSPSNKVTEKGKDVELRCDPISGHTALYWYRQSLGQGLEFLIYFQGNSAPDKSGLPSDRFSAERTGGSVSTLTIQRTQQEDSAVYLCASSLVSGGSYEQYFGPGTRLTVT.

The rearrangement joins TRBV11-1 to TRBJ2-1; no reliable D call. CDR3 length equals 15 residues. Germline values: CDR1 SGHAT, CDR2 FQDESV (reference sequence). V was clipped by 3 bases and J by 7 bases, with 16 bases between them. CDR3 nucleotide sequence: TGTGCCAGCAGCTTTGAGTTGGTGTACGGGAATGAGCAGTTCTTC. Amino acid sequence: CASSFELVYGNEQFF.

The chain has TRBV7-6 and TRBJ2-2; D perhaps matches TRBD2 (6 bases). The germline gives CDR1 SGHVS, CDR2 FNYEAQ. The CDR3 has 16 amino acids. V lost 5 bases to trimming and J lost 6 bases, with 19 bases between them. The CDR3 protein is CASSPAPGLVAGELFF. Here the CDR3 DNA reads TGTGCCAGCAGCCCAGCTCCGGGACTGGTAGCCGGGGAGCTGTTTTTT.

The V call is TRBV4-2, the J call TRBJ2-2; 11 nucleotides agree with TRBD2. This CDR3 spans 16 amino acids. Per germline, CDR1 LGHNA and CDR2 YNFKEQ. Trimming took 4 bases from V and 5 from J; bases not matched to a gene: 6. CDR3 sequence reads: CASSLAGGPRTGELFF. CDR3 bases: TGTGCCAGCAGCCTAGCGGGAGGGCCGAGAACCGGGGAGCTGTTTTTT.

This clone came up a few times. This sequence joins TRBV30 and TRBJ1-1, with TRBD1 as a possible D gene (6 bases). This CDR3 contains 13 residues. Trimming removed 2 bases at V and 1 base at J, with 8 bases between. The germline V gene has CDR1 GTSNPN and CDR2 SVGIG (reference sequence). The CDR3 coding sequence is TGTGCCTGGAGTAAGGACAGGAACACTGAAGCTTTCTTT. It encodes CAWSKDRNTEAFF.

The rearrangement links TRBV19 to TRBJ2-2; D might be TRBD1 (5 bases). The CDR3 is made up of 14 amino acids. Germline assignment: CDR1 LNHDA and CDR2 SQIVND (reference sequence). Deletions cut 1 base from V and 4 bases from J, with 7 bases between. The CDR3 nucleotides are TGTGCCAGTAGTATAGTAGGGGCCACCGGGGAGCTGTTTTTT. It specifies CASSIVGATGELFF.

This sequence joins TRBV6-5 and TRBJ1-5; D perhaps matches TRBD1 (6 bases). Deletions cut 6 bases from V and 6 bases from J, with 12 bases between. Germline-derived CDR1 and CDR2 are MNHEY and SVGAGI. There are 13 residues in the CDR3. CDR3: CASSPRGFQPQHF. The CDR3 nucleotides read TGTGCCAGCAGCCCCAGGGGTTTTCAGCCCCAGCATTTT.

Only a few counts were recorded for this clone. V usage is TRBV30 and J usage is TRBJ1-5, with 10 bases aligning to TRBD1. Germline V gene sequence: CDR1 GTSNPN, CDR2 SVGIG (reference sequence). This CDR3 comprises 15 residues. The trim removed 4 bases at V and 3 bases at J, leaving 6 bases unmatched. The CDR3 sequence is CAWTKTGGHNQPQHF. CDR3 DNA sequence: TGTGCCTGGACGAAGACAGGGGGCCACAATCAGCCCCAGCATTTT. Combining the CDR3 with reference TRBV30 and TRBJ1-5 gives the whole variable domain SQTIHQWPATLVQPVGSPLSLECTVEGTSNPNLYWYRQAAGRGLQLLFYSVGIGQISSEVPQNLSASRPQDRQFILSSKKLLLSDSGFYLCAWTKTGGHNQPQHFGDGTRLSIL.

This clone was observed a handful of times. The DNA of the CDR3 is TGTGCCAGCAGTTTGGGACTCCTGAACACTGAAGCTTTCTTT. Translated, it gives CASSLGLLNTEAFF. This chain connects TRBV28 to TRBJ1-1; tentative D call: TRBD1 (5 bases). There are 14 residues in the CDR3. Germline-derived CDR1 and CDR2 are MDHEN and SYDVKM. Trimming took off 3 bases at V and 0 bases at J, with 8 bases between the two ends.

This clone occurred a few times. The chain links TRBV15 to TRBJ1-1, with TRBD1 matching over 11 bases. Germline-derived CDR1 and CDR2 are LNHNV and YYDKDF (reference sequence). J gave up 6 bases and V 1 base, and 4 bases lay outside the gene matches. The CDR3 loop spans 15 amino acids. This CDR3 is CATSRGGTGGPEAFF. CDR3 bases: TGTGCCACCAGCAGAGGTGGGACAGGGGGGCCTGAAGCTTTCTTT. Variable domain in full (rest from reference TRBV15 and TRBJ1-1): DAMVIQNPRYQVTQFGKPVTLSCSQTLNHNVMYWYQQKSSQAPKLLFHYYDKDFNNEADTPDNFQSRRPNTSFCFLDIRSPGLGDTAMYLCATSRGGTGGPEAFFGQGTRLTVV.

This chain connects TRBV28 to TRBJ1-2; 7 bases agree with TRBD1. Germline V gene data show CDR1 as MDHEN and CDR2 as SYDVKM. This CDR3 region has 15 residues. V trimming: 6 bases; J trimming: 1 base; junction bases outside the gene matches: 8. The CDR3 sequence: CASRVGQARNYGYTF. The CDR3 DNA sequence: TGTGCCAGCAGGGTCGGACAGGCCCGTAACTATGGCTACACCTTC.

This clone has only a few counts. The rearrangement uses TRBV2 and TRBJ2-1; D is unclear. The V end lost 5 bases, the J end lost 0 bases, and 8 bases lay between the germline ends. CDR1 and CDR2 (germline): SNHLY, FYNNEI. CDR3 length: 14 residues. CDR3 sequence: CASSLRSSYNEQFF. The CDR3 DNA reads TGTGCCAGCAGTTTAAGGAGCTCCTACAATGAGCAGTTCTTC.

The chain is built from TRBV27 and TRBJ2-5; 9 bases are shared with TRBD1. Near its end, the DNA agrees better with TRBJ2-7, so the J call may be wrong. Germline values: CDR1 MNHEY, CDR2 SMNVEV (reference sequence). The CDR3 extends over 14 amino acids. CDR3 DNA sequence: TGTGCCAGCAGTGCGGGACAGGGTAATTACGAGCAGTACTTC. This encodes CASSAGQGNYEQYF.

The rearrangement uses TRBV4-2 and TRBJ2-1, with 14 positions matching TRBD2. V shed 1 base and J 2 bases; nucleotides not matched to a gene: 1. The CDR3 has 17 residues. Per the germline V gene, CDR1 is LGHNA and CDR2 is YNFKEQ. The CDR3 DNA follows: TGTGCCAGCAGCCAAGGACTAGCGGGAGGGGCCTACAATGAGCAGTTCTTC. Protein sequence: CASSQGLAGGAYNEQFF.

Written as DNA, the CDR3 is TGCGCCAGCAGCTTGGCGGCAGGGACTGAAGCTTTCTTT. Translated, it gives CASSLAAGTEAFF. This chain joins TRBV5-1 and TRBJ1-1, with D perhaps TRBD1 (5 bases). Germline V gene sequence: CDR1 SGHRS, CDR2 YFSETQ. This CDR3 comprises 13 residues. Deletions cut 0 bases from V and 5 bases from J, with 8 bases between.

The chain is built from TRBV28 and TRBJ1-2; 9 nucleotides align to TRBD1. Germline CDR1 is MDHEN and CDR2 is SYDVKM. V was pared by 5 bases and J by 6 bases, with 16 bases of the junction left unmatched. CDR3 length equals 17 residues. The CDR3 spells CASSPGPGTGRGDGYTF. The CDR3 coding sequence is TGTGCCAGCAGTCCCGGGCCCGGGACAGGGAGAGGGGATGGCTACACCTTC.

CDR3 in DNA: TGTGCCAGCCTCGAATCGGCGGGAAGCTCCTACGAGCAGTACTTC. It yields the protein CASLESAGSSYEQYF. The V call is TRBV2, the J call TRBJ2-7; D perhaps matches TRBD2 (6 bases). Trimming stripped 8 bases from V and 0 bases from J, with 17 bases between. The CDR3 has 15 amino acids. In germline, CDR1 is SNHLY, CDR2 FYNNEI.

The chain carries TRBV9 and TRBJ2-1, with 8 bases identical to TRBD2. Looked up from germline, CDR1 is SGDLS and CDR2 is YYNGEE. This CDR3 contains 16 residues. V lost 0 bases to trimming and J lost 5 bases; unmatched junction nucleotides: 7. CDR3 sequence: CASSVGHSGANNEQFF. The CDR3 region has the DNA TGTGCCAGCAGCGTAGGCCATAGCGGGGCCAACAATGAGCAGTTCTTC.

This clone appeared a few times. The V gene is TRBV6-5, the J gene TRBJ2-1, with a possible D match to TRBD2 (5 bases). The CDR3 length is 14 residues. Trimming shortened V by 5 bases and J by 8 bases, and 16 bases separated the two germline ends. Germline-derived CDR1 and CDR2 are MNHEY and SVGAGI. The CDR3 spells CASSNGVARYEQFF. The CDR3 DNA sequence: TGTGCCAGCAGTAACGGTGTAGCGCGCTATGAGCAGTTCTTC.

This clone was counted only a few times. The chain is built from TRBV14 and TRBJ2-7, with D unclear. This CDR3 has 13 amino acids. The ends were cut back, 1 base at V and 0 bases at J, with 4 bases in the middle. In germline, CDR1 is SGHDN, CDR2 FVKESK. CDR3 loop: CASSQVSSYEQYF. The CDR3 nucleotides read TGTGCCAGCAGCCAAGTCAGCTCCTACGAGCAGTACTTC.

As to this clone: Other DNA sequences in the sample encode the same CDR3. V usage is TRBV5-1 and J usage is TRBJ1-5, with 11 bases lining up with TRBD1. CDR1 SGHRS and CDR2 YFSETQ come from the germline V gene. The CDR3 contains 14 residues. V lost 4 bases and J lost 6; bases outside the gene matches: 3. In DNA form, the CDR3 reads TGCGCCAGCAGCCTGGGACAGGGGGGTCAGCCCCAGCATTTT. Residues: CASSLGQGGQPQHF.

The chain has TRBV5-4 and TRBJ1-4; D is unresolved. Looked up from germline, CDR1 is SGHNT and CDR2 is YYREEE (reference sequence). The CDR3 extends over 15 amino acids. V was trimmed by 8 bases and J by 0 bases, leaving 14 bases between them. This CDR3 reads CASTKGVATNEKLFF. The CDR3 coding sequence is TGTGCCAGTACCAAAGGAGTCGCAACTAATGAAAAACTGTTTTTT.

J is TRBJ1-2 and V is TRBV5-1, with D possibly being TRBD1 (6 bases). There are 12 residues in the CDR3. V was clipped by 5 bases and J by 6 bases, with 11 bases between them. Germline V gene lookup returns CDR1 SGHRS and CDR2 YFSETQ. CDR3 residues: CASSWDKNGYTF. The DNA of the CDR3 is TGCGCCAGCAGTTGGGACAAGAATGGCTACACCTTC.

CDR3 loop: CASSQPPTADINYGYTF. Written as DNA, the CDR3 is TGTGCCAGCAGTCAACCACCGACGGCAGACATTAACTATGGCTACACCTTC. The chain recombines TRBV28 with TRBJ1-2, with D unresolved. CDR1 and CDR2 from the germline V gene are MDHEN and SYDVKM. The length of the CDR3 is 17 residues. V was clipped by 5 bases and J by 1 base, with 20 bases between them.

This chain joins TRBV15 and TRBJ1-2, with D unresolved. The V gene's germline CDR1 is LNHNV and CDR2 YYDKDF (reference sequence). This CDR3 has 14 amino acids. Trimming removed 3 bases at V and 4 bases at J, with 12 bases between. As DNA, the CDR3 is TGTGCCACCAGCAGGGCCAGAGAGGGCTATGGCTACACCTTC. Translation: CATSRAREGYGYTF.

This chain connects TRBV7-3 to TRBJ2-7; TRBD2 agrees at 14 bases. Germline loops: CDR1 SGHTA, CDR2 FQGTGA. The CDR3 runs 16 residues. J was trimmed by 1 base and V by 5 bases; bases with no gene match: 4. The CDR3 sequence: CASSGTSGRQSYEQYF. In DNA form, the CDR3 reads TGTGCCAGCAGCGGGACTAGCGGGAGACAATCCTACGAGCAGTACTTC.

Only a few counts were recorded for this clone. V gene TRBV29-1 combines with J gene TRBJ1-1, with TRBD1 matching over 7 bases. The length of the CDR3 is 13 residues. CDR1 and CDR2 from the germline V gene are SQVTM and ANQGSEA. J gave up 4 bases and V 2 bases, and 4 bases lay outside the gene matches. The CDR3 nucleotides are TGCAGCGTTGAAAGGGGGCCAGCCACTGAAGCTTTCTTT. Protein sequence: CSVERGPATEAFF.